One and the same sample provided the 8 T cell receptor beta chains below, sequenced in a study of T cell repertoires in cytomegalovirus infection. MiXCR was run by TCRdb on the reads, yielding one entry per CDR3 protein. The repertoire has just under 550,000 distinct CDR3 sequences, about 25% of them found once; the top ten carry roughly 13%. Sequenced: PBMCs. These receptors were taken from a human donor in good health (CMV status not recorded). Some clones in this sample may be carry-over from other donors' samples.

This clonotype was observed at least ten times. This chain links TRBV11-3 with TRBJ2-1; the match to TRBD2 covers 11 bases. V trimming: 5 bases; J trimming: 5 bases; junction bases outside the gene matches: 8. This CDR3 is 16 amino acids long. Germline CDR1 reads SGHNT; CDR2 reads YENEEA. The CDR3 protein is CASSVLAGGPHNEQFF. CDR3 nucleotide sequence: TGTGCCAGCAGCGTCTTAGCGGGAGGGCCGCACAATGAGCAGTTCTTC.

The rearrangement uses TRBV6-1 and TRBJ2-3; D gene uncertain. The CDR3 runs 11 residues. Germline V lookup: CDR1 MNHNS, CDR2 SASEGT. V was clipped by 1 base and J by 8 bases, with 4 bases between them. The CDR3 is CASSEGGTQYF. DNA of the CDR3: TGTGCCAGCAGTGAAGGGGGTACGCAGTATTTT.

The chain joins TRBV15 to TRBJ2-7; no definite D call. Germline-derived CDR1 and CDR2 are LNHNV and YYDKDF (reference sequence). The CDR3 consists of 15 residues. Trimming shortened V by 1 base and J by 7 bases, and 17 bases separated the two germline ends. CDR3 coding DNA: TGTGCCACCAGCAGAGTTATAGACTTGTTGGGGGAGCAGTACTTC. Translated: CATSRVIDLLGEQYF.

The genes are TRBV10-3 and TRBJ2-7; unclear D gene. Germline CDR1 reads ENHRY; CDR2 reads SYGVKD. The CDR3 is 13 residues long. V lost 3 bases to trimming and J lost 0 bases, with 6 bases between them. The CDR3 here is CAISERLSYEQYV. In nucleotides, the CDR3 is TGTGCCATCAGTGAAAGGCTCTCCTACGAGCAGTACGTC.

The chain carries TRBV30 and TRBJ1-5; D is ambiguous. The CDR3 has 14 residues. Germline V lookup: CDR1 GTSNPN, CDR2 SVGIG (reference sequence). Trimming cost V 0 bases and J 0 bases, with 6 bases left between them. DNA of the CDR3: TGTGCCTGGAGTGTAAAGTTTAGCAATCAGCCCCAGCATTTT. Protein product: CAWSVKFSNQPQHF.

V and J are TRBV5-1 and TRBJ2-7; 7 bases are a match to TRBD1. CDR3 length equals 15 residues. V was pared by 4 bases and J by 3 bases, with 10 bases of the junction left unmatched. CDR1 is SGHRS, CDR2 YFSETQ, per germline. The CDR3 loop reads CASSTTGASNYEQYF. The CDR3 DNA sequence: TGCGCCAGCAGCACCACAGGGGCCTCTAACTACGAGCAGTACTTC.

The chain uses TRBV7-9 and TRBJ2-3, with 10 nucleotides matching TRBD2. Germline CDR1 is SEHNR and CDR2 is FQNEAQ (reference sequence). J gave up 3 bases and V 1 base, and 4 bases lay outside the gene matches. The CDR3 is 16 residues long. The CDR3 nucleotides read TGTGCCAGCAGCTTAGGAGGACTAGCGGTAACAGATACGCAGTATTTT. This gives the protein CASSLGGLAVTDTQYF.

The chain links TRBV27 to TRBJ2-7; 11 bases agree with TRBD1. V shed 6 bases and J 3 bases; nucleotides not matched to a gene: 10. The CDR3 length is 16 residues. Germline CDR1 reads MNHEY; CDR2 reads SMNVEV (reference sequence). The CDR3 spells CASSQVAGTGGYEQYV. Here the CDR3 DNA reads TGTGCCAGCAGCCAAGTCGCCGGGACAGGGGGCTACGAGCAGTACGTC.